This T cell receptor (beta chain) emerged from a study of metastatic and nonmetastatic thyroid tumors. Notes on the study in general: In blood and tumor, TCR beta diversity was reportedly significantly higher in malignant thyroid tumors than in benign nodules.

TCRdb called clones again from the PCR reads with MiXCR. The table records 30,000 to 40,000 clones, around a third of them present only once. Every patient underwent thyroid surgery untreated. The CDR3 extends over 19 amino acids. Deletions cut 5 bases from V and 3 bases from J, with 27 bases between. Germline V gene lookup returns CDR1 MDHEN and CDR2 SYDVKM. This clone was detected a few times. Its antigen is still unknown. Sequenced: tumor tissue. The sequence came from a female donor with papillary thyroid cancer or a benign thyroid nodule (not recorded which). Some clones in this sample may be carry-over from other donors' samples. The genes are TRBV28 and TRBJ2-3; TRBD1 is a possible D gene (6 bases). CDR3 nucleotide sequence: TGTGCCAGCAGTGCCCTATTAGGGGGAGAGGTGGAAGGAACAGATACGCAGTATTTT. Its protein product is CASSALLGGEVEGTDTQYF.